These T cell receptor beta chains were read from a single sample in a study of cytomegalovirus exposure and HLA in healthy donors. This table comes from immunoSEQ multiplex PCR, and its TCRdb copy is limited to in-frame clones, with some not included. The sample has 150,000 to 200,000 clones. The sequenced sample was PBMCs. The origin of the receptors is a man aged 25-45 years in good health and CMV-seronegative. Each CDR3 is given with its conserved first and last residue. A D gene is named only where the DNA matches it firmly.

V gene	J gene	D gene	CDR3 protein	CDR3 DNA
TRBV7-2	TRBJ1-6	-	CASSLVTRQNSPLHF	TGTGCCAGCAGCTTAGTTACCCGACAGAATTCACCCCTCCACTTT
TRBV7-6	TRBJ1-4	-	CASSPNGGENEKLFF	TGTGCCAGCAGCCCTAATGGAGGGGAAAATGAAAAACTGTTTTTT
TRBV29-1	TRBJ1-2	TRBD1	CSGGQGVGYTF	TGCAGCGGGGGACAGGGGGTAGGCTACACCTTC
TRBV7-9	TRBJ2-1	TRBD2	CASSLGSGRASKQFF	TGTGCCAGCAGCTTAGGCAGCGGGAGGGCCTCTAAGCAGTTCTTC
TRBV19	TRBJ1-2	TRBD1	CASTYRDSSNYGYTF	TGTGCCAGTACCTACAGGGACAGCTCTAACTATGGCTACACCTTC
TRBV10-1	TRBJ1-1	-	CASTERAGSEAFF	TGCGCCAGCACCGAGAGAGCGGGGTCTGAAGCTTTCTTT
TRBV7-8	TRBJ2-5	-	CASSLLGLLQETQYF	TGTGCCAGCAGCTTACTCGGACTCCTACAAGAGACCCAGTACTTC
TRBV4-3	TRBJ2-1	TRBD2	CASSQERLAGAYNEQFF	TGCGCCAGCAGCCAAGAACGGCTAGCGGGGGCCTACAATGAGCAGTTCTTC
TRBV12-5	TRBJ1-2	-	CASGPGGRGGDGYTF	TGTGCTAGTGGCCCCGGGGGGCGGGGAGGAGATGGCTACACCTTC
TRBV7-2	TRBJ2-2	-	CASSLVERPTNTGELFF	TGTGCCAGCAGCTTGGTCGAGCGACCGACGAACACCGGGGAGCTGTTTTTT
TRBV7-3	TRBJ2-1	-	CASSLSPGGLTHNEQFF	TGTGCCAGCAGCTTATCCCCCGGTGGTCTGACTCACAATGAGCAGTTCTTC
TRBV7-2	TRBJ1-2	-	CASSLPGLRNYTF	TGTGCCAGCAGCTTACCAGGGCTCCGAAACTACACCTTC
TRBV7-6	TRBJ1-5	-	CASSLGVWGLGSNQPQHF	TGTGCCAGCAGCTTAGGGGTTTGGGGCCTAGGTAGCAATCAGCCCCAGCATTTT
TRBV19	TRBJ1-1	TRBD1	CASSTGGNTEAFF	TGTGCCAGTAGTACAGGGGGGAACACTGAAGCTTTCTTT
TRBV6-5	TRBJ2-3	TRBD2	CASSLLSGRTDTQYF	TGTGCCAGCAGCCTTCTAAGCGGGAGAACAGATACGCAGTATTTT